The clone carrying this T cell receptor (beta chain) was seen repeatedly, ten times or more. The ends were cut back, 0 bases at V and 7 bases at J, with 12 bases in the middle. CDR3 length: 14 amino acids. Per the germline V gene, CDR1 is LNHNV and CDR2 is YYDKDF (reference sequence). MiXCR was run by TCRdb on the RT-PCR reads, yielding one entry per CDR3 protein. The sample includes approximately 720,000 distinct CDR3 sequences, 14% seen only once; the top ten take roughly 4%. The receptor's source is a female donor in good health, serving as a healthy control. Sequenced material: memory CD4+ T cells from blood. The rearrangement joins TRBV15 to TRBJ2-5; a weak D match, TRBD1 (5 bases). The CDR3 loop is CATSREGLYLTQYF. The CDR3 DNA follows: TGTGCCACCAGCAGAGAGGGGCTATACCTGACCCAGTACTTC.